The 5 T cell receptor beta chains presented below share a single source sample, sequenced in a study of blood T cell repertoires in COVID-19. TCRdb's table, derived via immunoSEQ multiplex PCR, lists solely in-frame clones and lacks some. The sample gives approximately 280,000 clones, roughly 90% of which show up once; about 4.6% is in the top ten. Sequenced sample: peripheral blood. These receptors originate from a man aged 40-49 years with acute or convalescent COVID-19.

This chain uses TRBV11-2 with TRBJ2-7; D gene uncertain. The V end lost 5 bases, the J end lost 5 bases, and 19 bases lay between the germline ends. CDR1 SGHAT and CDR2 FQNNGV come from the germline V gene. The length of the CDR3 is 15 residues. CDR3 sequence (DNA): TGTGCCAGCAGCCAATCCACGGCGGTAGAGAACGAGCAGTACTTC. It codes for CASSQSTAVENEQYF.

This chain links TRBV19 with TRBJ2-1; 8 nucleotides match TRBD1. The V gene's germline CDR1 is LNHDA and CDR2 SQIVND (reference sequence). The CDR3 is 15 amino acids. Trimming took 4 bases from V and 12 from J; bases not matched to a gene: 14. CDR3 amino acids: CASSTRQGISGRQFF. As DNA, the CDR3 is TGTGCCAGTAGTACGCGACAGGGGATTTCGGGAAGGCAGTTCTTC.

The V and J genes are TRBV5-1 and TRBJ2-3, with D tentatively TRBD1 (5 bases). V lost 2 bases to trimming and J lost 4 bases, with 11 bases between them. CDR3 length equals 14 residues. Germline CDR1 SGHRS, CDR2 YFSETQ. CDR3 nucleotide sequence: TGCGCCAGCAGCTTCTCAGGGTCCTCAGATACGCAGTATTTT. Protein: CASSFSGSSDTQYF.

J is TRBJ1-2 and V is TRBV27; possibly TRBD1 for D (6 bases). CDR3 length: 14 amino acids. CDR1 MNHEY and CDR2 SMNVEV come from the germline V gene (reference sequence). V was trimmed by 5 bases and J by 7 bases, leaving 17 bases between them. The CDR3 coding sequence is TGTGCCAGCAGTCTAGCAGGGGAGATCTTTGGCTACACCTTC. This encodes CASSLAGEIFGYTF.

The V gene is TRBV2, the J gene TRBJ2-2; 8 bases fit TRBD1. CDR3 length: 15 residues. Germline CDR1 and CDR2: SNHLY and FYNNEI. J lost 7 bases, V lost 5 bases, and 9 bases had no gene match. The CDR3 is CASSRPGQGGGELFF. CDR3 nucleotides: TGTGCCAGCAGTCGTCCCGGACAGGGTGGCGGGGAGCTGTTTTTT.